Below, 7 T cell receptor beta chains from the same sample are listed, as sequenced in a study of blood T cell repertoires in COVID-19. Clones were read by immunoSEQ multiplex PCR, and TCRdb kept only the in-frame ones, dropping some. The data contain 200,000 to 250,000 clones, under 90% of them singletons. The material sequenced was PBMCs or T cells enriched from blood (not recorded which). Receptors originate from a woman aged 45-65 years with acute COVID-19.

The V call is TRBV4-3, the J call TRBJ2-1; 7 nucleotides align to TRBD1. This CDR3 is 18 amino acids long. Germline V gene sequence: CDR1 LGHNA, CDR2 YSLEER. The V segment lost 1 base and the J segment 0 bases; nucleotides outside the gene matches: 9. CDR3 region: CASSQVGGRPSSYNEQFF. DNA of the CDR3: TGCGCCAGCAGCCAAGTAGGGGGCAGGCCGAGCTCCTACAATGAGCAGTTCTTC.

This rearrangement joins TRBV2 to TRBJ1-1, with 8 bases identical to TRBD1. This CDR3 spans 13 amino acids. The germline gives CDR1 SNHLY, CDR2 FYNNEI. V lost 6 bases and J lost 7; bases outside the gene matches: 7. CDR3 nucleotides: TGTGCCAGCAGCCTGACAGGGGTTCATGAAGCTTTCTTT. It yields the protein CASSLTGVHEAFF.

The chain recombines TRBV20-1 with TRBJ1-1, with D unresolved. The CDR3 consists of 11 residues. From germline, CDR1 is DFQATT and CDR2 SNEGSKA (reference sequence). Deletions cut 6 bases from V and 0 bases from J, with 5 bases between. The DNA of the CDR3 is TGCAGTGCGGCCATGAACACTGAAGCTTTCTTT. It encodes CSAAMNTEAFF.

The V gene is TRBV18, the J gene TRBJ1-5; 9 bases are a match to TRBD1. The ends lost 4 bases at V and 6 bases at J; junction bases unmatched: 10. This CDR3 has 16 residues. Germline V gene data show CDR1 as KGHSH and CDR2 as LQKENI. The CDR3 protein is CASSLAGTGSTQPQHF. The DNA of the CDR3 is TGTGCCAGCTCACTCGCCGGGACAGGGTCAACTCAGCCCCAGCATTTT.

This clone was observed a handful of times. This chain connects TRBV6-5 to TRBJ1-5, with 9 bases aligning to TRBD1. Per the germline V gene, CDR1 is MNHEY and CDR2 is SVGAGI. V dropped 6 bases and J dropped 4; count of bases not matched to a gene: 4. This CDR3 comprises 14 residues. This CDR3 is CASRKGQGNQPQHF. CDR3 sequence (DNA): TGTGCCAGCAGGAAAGGACAGGGGAATCAGCCCCAGCATTTT.

This chain uses TRBV5-1 with TRBJ1-2; TRBD1 is a possible D gene (5 bases). This CDR3 is 16 amino acids long. Germline lookup yields CDR1 SGHRS and CDR2 YFSETQ. Trimming removed 4 bases at V and 1 base at J, with 17 bases between. The CDR3 region has the DNA TGCGCCAGCAGCGGCAACTGGGGCCCTAATAACTATGGCTACACCTTC. As protein: CASSGNWGPNNYGYTF.

The chain employs TRBV3-1 (or the pseudogene TRBV3-2) and TRBJ1-5; 9 bases match TRBD1. The V segment lost 4 bases and the J segment 5 bases; nucleotides outside the gene matches: 6. Germline assignment: CDR1 LGHDT and CDR2 YNNKEL (reference sequence). The CDR3 contains 15 residues. CDR3 sequence: CASSPVRDRDQPQHF. The CDR3 DNA follows: TGTGCCAGCAGCCCCGTCAGGGACAGGGATCAGCCCCAGCATTTT.